Listed here are 14 T cell receptor beta chains from one sample, sequenced in a study of CD8+ T cells in alopecia areata. The sequencing template was cDNA reverse transcribed from extracted RNA. This table comes from immunoSEQ multiplex PCR, and its TCRdb copy is limited to in-frame clones, with some not included. The sample lists roughly 190,000 clones, less than 70% occurring once. Treatment: oral pan-JAK inhibitor, 5-10 mg twice daily. Sequences were derived from CD4+ T cells sorted from blood, sampled around week 50, from a patient treated with tofacitinib. All receptors come from a human donor with alopecia areata.

The chain has TRBV30 and TRBJ1-5; the D gene is possibly TRBD1 (6 bases). The germline V and J ends were trimmed by 5 bases and 7 bases, with 9 bases remaining between them. This CDR3 has 11 residues. In germline, CDR1 is GTSNPN, CDR2 SVGIG (reference sequence). The CDR3 is CAWPRGQPQHF. The CDR3 DNA follows: TGTGCCTGGCCTAGGGGGCAGCCCCAGCATTTT.

This clone was counted once. The gene calls are TRBV5-6 and TRBJ2-7; D might be TRBD1 (6 bases). CDR1 SGHDT and CDR2 YYEEEE come from the germline V gene. There are 15 residues in the CDR3. V was shortened by 4 bases and J by 1 base, with 15 bases between the two germline ends. CDR3 sequence (DNA): TGTGCCAGCAGCGGAGCCGGGACACCATCCTACGAGCAGTACTTC. Translation: CASSGAGTPSYEQYF. Looking up the rest from reference TRBV5-6 and TRBJ2-7 gives the full variable domain: DAGVTQSPTHLIKTRGQQVTLRCSPKSGHDTVSWYQQALGQGPQFIFQYYEEEERQRGNFPDRFSGHQFPNYSSELNVNALLLGDSALYLCASSGAGTPSYEQYFGPGTRLTVT.

The rearrangement links TRBV15 to TRBJ2-7, with D tentatively TRBD2 (6 bases). The CDR3 spans 17 residues. The V end was cut by 6 bases, the J end by 0 bases, with 21 bases between. Germline assignment: CDR1 LNHNV and CDR2 YYDKDF (reference sequence). The chain's CDR3 is CATRRRGTDYPSYEQYF. The CDR3, as DNA: TGTGCCACCAGGAGAAGAGGGACGGACTACCCCTCCTACGAGCAGTACTTC.

The rearrangement joins TRBV7-6 to TRBJ2-2; D perhaps matches TRBD2 (5 bases). Trimming took 1 base from V and 6 from J, leaving 12 bases between them. This CDR3 contains 15 residues. Germline CDR1 SGHVS, CDR2 FNYEAQ. In DNA, the CDR3 is TGTGCCAGCAGCTTAGTAGATCGGGGTCCCGGGGAGCTGTTTTTT. It is translated as CASSLVDRGPGELFF.

CDR3 amino acids: CASSRDREMRNTIYF. For the CDR3, the DNA is TGTGCCAGCAGCCGCGACAGGGAGATGAGAAACACCATATATTTT. The J gene is TRBJ1-3, the V gene TRBV2, with TRBD1 identical over 7 bases. CDR3 length equals 15 residues. The J segment lost 5 bases and the V segment lost 6 bases, leaving 10 bases of the junction unmatched. The germline V gene encodes CDR1 SNHLY and CDR2 FYNNEI.

The V and J genes are TRBV29-1 and TRBJ2-7; D is possibly TRBD2 (6 bases). V dropped 5 bases and J dropped 6 bases, with 20 bases sitting between them. CDR1 SQVTM and CDR2 ANQGSEA come from the germline V gene. This CDR3 is 14 amino acids long. This CDR3 reads CSVLRDLGRVEQYF. The DNA for the CDR3 is TGCAGCGTTCTGAGGGACTTAGGACGGGTCGAGCAGTACTTC.

A few counts support this clone. The V and J genes are TRBV6-1 and TRBJ1-1; D perhaps matches TRBD1 (6 bases). V was clipped by 10 bases and J by 8 bases, with 17 bases between them. This CDR3 spans 12 amino acids. CDR1 MNHNS and CDR2 SASEGT come from the germline V gene. The CDR3 spells CATQRDRPEAFF. The CDR3 bases are TGTGCCACCCAAAGAGACAGGCCGGAAGCTTTCTTT.

With regard to this clone: This specimen includes other DNA sequences encoding the same CDR3. The V call is TRBV5-1, the J call TRBJ2-3; D remains ambiguous. The germline gives CDR1 SGHRS, CDR2 YFSETQ. The CDR3 covers 14 residues. Trimming took off 1 base at V and 1 base at J, with 7 bases between the two ends. The CDR3 nucleotides are TGCGCCAGCAGCTTGCGGCTGGGCACAGATACGCAGTATTTT. It is translated as CASSLRLGTDTQYF. Looking up the rest from reference TRBV5-1 and TRBJ2-3 gives the full variable domain: KAGVTQTPRYLIKTRGQQVTLSCSPISGHRSVSWYQQTPGQGLQFLFEYFSETQRNKGNFPGRFSGRQFSNSRSEMNVSTLELGDSALYLCASSLRLGTDTQYFGPGTRLTVL.

V and J are TRBV19 and TRBJ2-3; 12 positions agree with TRBD2. Germline CDR1 LNHDA, CDR2 SQIVND (reference sequence). V lost 8 bases, J lost 3 bases, and 6 bases stayed unmatched. The length of the CDR3 is 15 residues. The chain's CDR3 is CASSGLAGGTDTQYF. The CDR3 nucleotides read TGTGCCAGTTCTGGGCTAGCGGGGGGGACAGATACGCAGTATTTT.

The table lists this clone with a few counts. The same CDR3 arises from other DNA sequences in this sample as well. The chain employs TRBV30 and TRBJ1-3; D gene uncertain. V dropped 1 base and J dropped 3 bases, with 4 bases sitting between them. The germline CDR1 and CDR2 sequences are GTSNPN and SVGIG (reference sequence). The CDR3 has 12 amino acids. CDR3 nucleotides: TGTGCCTGGAGTGGTGATGGAAACACCATATATTTT. Its protein is CAWSGDGNTIYF.

The V and J genes are TRBV29-1 and TRBJ2-2; 7 nucleotides match TRBD1. V dropped 5 bases and J dropped 2; count of bases not matched to a gene: 8. CDR3 length: 15 residues. Germline CDR1 is SQVTM and CDR2 is ANQGSEA. CDR3: CSVSRQGPNTGELFF. The DNA of the CDR3 is TGCAGCGTTTCCCGACAGGGTCCCAACACCGGGGAGCTGTTTTTT.

The chain is built from TRBV4-3 and TRBJ1-5; the D is unclear. The CDR3 runs 15 residues. V was pared by 0 bases and J by 3 bases, with 9 bases between. The V gene's germline CDR1 is LGHNA and CDR2 YSLEER. The CDR3 sequence: CASSQDVADNQPQHF. The CDR3 DNA is TGCGCCAGCAGCCAAGATGTAGCGGACAATCAGCCCCAGCATTTT.

V and J are TRBV29-1 and TRBJ1-1; 8 bases are a match to TRBD1. Trimming cost V 7 bases and J 1 base; bases outside gene matches: 8. The CDR3 covers 14 residues. Germline V CDR1 and CDR2: SQVTM, ANQGSEA. CDR3 sequence reads: CSAMGDRSNTEAFF. The CDR3 bases are TGCAGCGCTATGGGGGACAGGTCGAACACTGAAGCTTTCTTT.

A note on this clone: One end of the junction does not line up with germline, which may come from a read error. V gene TRBV28 combines with J gene TRBJ2-7; D remains ambiguous. The CDR3 spans 12 residues. From germline, CDR1 is MDHEN and CDR2 SYDVKM. In DNA, the CDR3 is TGTGCCAGCGGTTTAGGCGACTACGAGCAGTACTTC. As protein: CASGLGDYEQYF.